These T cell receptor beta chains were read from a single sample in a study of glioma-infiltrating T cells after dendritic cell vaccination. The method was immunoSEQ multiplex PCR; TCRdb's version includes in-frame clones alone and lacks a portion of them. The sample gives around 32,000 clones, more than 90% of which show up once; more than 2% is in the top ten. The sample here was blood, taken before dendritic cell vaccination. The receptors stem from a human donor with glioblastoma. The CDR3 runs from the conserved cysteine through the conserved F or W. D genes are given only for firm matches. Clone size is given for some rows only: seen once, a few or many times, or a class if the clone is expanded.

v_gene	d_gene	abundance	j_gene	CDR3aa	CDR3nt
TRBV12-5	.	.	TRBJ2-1	CASGLSIRGLMLF	TGTGCTAGTGGTTTGTCTATTCGCGGCCTAATGCTCTTC
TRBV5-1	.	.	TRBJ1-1	CASSLGRVGHTEAFF	TGCGCCAGCAGCTTGGGGCGGGTGGGTCACACTGAAGCTTTCTTT
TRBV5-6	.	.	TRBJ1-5	CASGPPGDDGLNQPQHF	TGTGCCAGCGGACCCCCGGGGGACGACGGCCTCAATCAGCCCCAGCATTTT
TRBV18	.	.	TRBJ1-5	CASSPLGGGGNQPQHF	TGTGCCAGCTCACCACTCGGGGGGGGTGGCAATCAGCCCCAGCATTTT
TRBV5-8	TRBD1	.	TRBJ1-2	CASSLDRGNDYGYTF	TGTGCCAGCAGCTTAGACAGGGGAAATGACTATGGCTACACCTTC
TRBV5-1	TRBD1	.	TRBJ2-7	CASSVRTGDDEQYF	TGCGCCAGCAGCGTACGGACAGGGGACGACGAGCAGTACTTC
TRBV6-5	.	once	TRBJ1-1	CASSFLLPMNTEAFF	TGTGCCAGCAGTTTCCTACTTCCCATGAACACTGAAGCTTTCTTT
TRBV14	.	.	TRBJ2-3	CASSFTDTQYF	TGTGCCAGCTCATTCACAGATACGCAGTATTTT
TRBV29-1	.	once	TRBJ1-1	CSAARQMNTEAFF	TGCAGCGCCGCGCGACAGATGAACACTGAAGCTTTCTTT
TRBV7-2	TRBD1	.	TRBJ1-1	CASRNTGGTEAFF	TGTGCCAGCAGAAATACAGGGGGCACTGAAGCTTTCTTT